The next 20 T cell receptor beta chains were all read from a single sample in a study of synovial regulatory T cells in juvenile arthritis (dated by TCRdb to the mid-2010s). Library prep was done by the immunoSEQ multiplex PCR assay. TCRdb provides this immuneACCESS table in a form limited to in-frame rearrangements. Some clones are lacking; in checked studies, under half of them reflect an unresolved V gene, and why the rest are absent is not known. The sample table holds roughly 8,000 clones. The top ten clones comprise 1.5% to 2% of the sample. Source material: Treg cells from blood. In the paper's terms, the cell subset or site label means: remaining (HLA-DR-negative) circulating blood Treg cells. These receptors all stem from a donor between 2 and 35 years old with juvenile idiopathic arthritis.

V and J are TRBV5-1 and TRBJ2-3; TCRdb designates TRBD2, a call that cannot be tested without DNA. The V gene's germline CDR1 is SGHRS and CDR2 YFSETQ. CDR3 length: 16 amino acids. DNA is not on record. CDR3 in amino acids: CASSLLNSGRTDTQYF.

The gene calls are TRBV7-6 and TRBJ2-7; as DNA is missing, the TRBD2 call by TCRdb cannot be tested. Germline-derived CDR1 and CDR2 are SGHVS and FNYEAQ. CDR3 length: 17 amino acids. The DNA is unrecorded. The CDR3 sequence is CASSFGGPGLAGVEQYF. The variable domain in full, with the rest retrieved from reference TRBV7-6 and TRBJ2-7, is GAGVSQSPRYKVTKRGQDVALRCDPISGHVSLYWYRQALGQGPEFLTYFNYEAQQDKSGLPNDRFSAERPEGSISTLTIQRTEQRDSAMYRCASSFGGPGLAGVEQYFGPGTRLTVT.

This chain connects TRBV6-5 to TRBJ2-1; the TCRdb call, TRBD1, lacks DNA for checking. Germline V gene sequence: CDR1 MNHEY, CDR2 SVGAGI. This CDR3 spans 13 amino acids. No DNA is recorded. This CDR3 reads CASSYLRGLEQFF.

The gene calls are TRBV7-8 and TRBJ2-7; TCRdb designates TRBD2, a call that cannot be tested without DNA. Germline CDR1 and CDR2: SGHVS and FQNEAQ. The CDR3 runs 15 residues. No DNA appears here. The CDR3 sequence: CASSPRTSGPNEQYF.

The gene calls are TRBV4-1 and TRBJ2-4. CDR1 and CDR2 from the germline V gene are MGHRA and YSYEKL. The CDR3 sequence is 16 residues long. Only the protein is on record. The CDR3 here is CASSGVGYLAKNIQYF.

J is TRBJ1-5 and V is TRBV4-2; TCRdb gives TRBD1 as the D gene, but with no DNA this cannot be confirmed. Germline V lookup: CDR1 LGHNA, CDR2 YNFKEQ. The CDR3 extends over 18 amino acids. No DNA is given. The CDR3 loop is CASSQERRQSLSNQPQHF.

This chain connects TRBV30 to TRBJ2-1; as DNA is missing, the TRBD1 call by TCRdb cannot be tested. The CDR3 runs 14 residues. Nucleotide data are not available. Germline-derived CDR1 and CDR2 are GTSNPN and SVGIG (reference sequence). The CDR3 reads CAWSVLRQFNEQFF.

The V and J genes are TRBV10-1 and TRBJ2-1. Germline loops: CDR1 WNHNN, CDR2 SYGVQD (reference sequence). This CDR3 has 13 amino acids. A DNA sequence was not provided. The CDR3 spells CASSDPGAGEQFF.

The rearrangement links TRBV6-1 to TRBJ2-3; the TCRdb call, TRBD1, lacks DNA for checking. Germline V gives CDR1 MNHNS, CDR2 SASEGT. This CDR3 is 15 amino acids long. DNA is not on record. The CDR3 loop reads CASSGSTGLADTQYF.

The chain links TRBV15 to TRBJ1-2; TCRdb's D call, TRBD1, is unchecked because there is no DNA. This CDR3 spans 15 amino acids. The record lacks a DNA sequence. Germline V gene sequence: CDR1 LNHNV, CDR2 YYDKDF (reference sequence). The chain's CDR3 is CATSRGGQGIGGYTF. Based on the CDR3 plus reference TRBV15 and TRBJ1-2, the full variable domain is DAMVIQNPRYQVTQFGKPVTLSCSQTLNHNVMYWYQQKSSQAPKLLFHYYDKDFNNEADTPDNFQSRRPNTSFCFLDIRSPGLGDTAMYLCATSRGGQGIGGYTFGSGTRLTVV.

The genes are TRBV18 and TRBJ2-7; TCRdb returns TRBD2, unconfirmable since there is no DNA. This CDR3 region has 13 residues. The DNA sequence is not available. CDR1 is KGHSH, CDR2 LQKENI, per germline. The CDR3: CASSPPTSYEQYF.

CDR3 loop: CASSLGLGYTF. The J gene is TRBJ1-2, the V gene TRBV5-6. The germline CDR1 and CDR2 sequences are SGHDT and YYEEEE. There are 11 residues in the CDR3. Nucleotide data are not available.

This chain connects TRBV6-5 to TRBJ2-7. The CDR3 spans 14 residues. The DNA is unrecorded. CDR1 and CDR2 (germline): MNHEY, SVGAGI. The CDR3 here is CASSYTSRAYEQYF.

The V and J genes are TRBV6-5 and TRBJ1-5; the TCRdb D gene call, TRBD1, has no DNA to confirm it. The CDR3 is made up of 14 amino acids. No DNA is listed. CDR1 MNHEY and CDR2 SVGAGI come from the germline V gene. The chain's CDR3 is CASSPRHSNQPQHF.

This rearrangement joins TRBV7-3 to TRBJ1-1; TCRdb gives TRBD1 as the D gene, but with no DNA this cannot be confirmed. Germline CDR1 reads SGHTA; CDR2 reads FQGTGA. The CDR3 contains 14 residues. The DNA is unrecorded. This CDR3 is CASSLTGVGTEAFF. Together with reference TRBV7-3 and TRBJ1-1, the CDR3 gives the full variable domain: GAGVSQTPSNKVTEKGKYVELRCDPISGHTALYWYRQSLGQGPEFLIYFQGTGAADDSGLPNDRFFAVRPEGSVSTLKIQRTERGDSAVYLCASSLTGVGTEAFFGQGTRLTVV.

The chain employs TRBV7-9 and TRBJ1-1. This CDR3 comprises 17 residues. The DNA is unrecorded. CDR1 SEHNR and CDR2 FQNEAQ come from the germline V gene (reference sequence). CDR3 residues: CASGRSPSLSMNTEAFF.

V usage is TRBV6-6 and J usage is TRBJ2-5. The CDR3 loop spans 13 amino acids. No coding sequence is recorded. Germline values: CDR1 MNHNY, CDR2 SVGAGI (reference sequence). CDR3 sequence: CASSYSGRETQYF.

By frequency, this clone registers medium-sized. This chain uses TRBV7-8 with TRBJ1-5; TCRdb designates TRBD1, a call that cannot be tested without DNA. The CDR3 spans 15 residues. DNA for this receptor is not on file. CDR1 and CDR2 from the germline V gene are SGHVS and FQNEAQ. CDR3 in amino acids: CASSLNRVDNQPQHF. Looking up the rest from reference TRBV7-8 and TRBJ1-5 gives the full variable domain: GAGVSQSPRYKVAKRGQDVALRCDPISGHVSLFWYQQALGQGPEFLTYFQNEAQLDKSGLPSDRFFAERPEGSVSTLKIQRTQQEDSAVYLCASSLNRVDNQPQHFGDGTRLSIL.

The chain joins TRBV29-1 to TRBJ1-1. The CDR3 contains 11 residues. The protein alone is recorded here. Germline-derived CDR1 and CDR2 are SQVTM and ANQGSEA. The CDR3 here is CSVVLAMEAFF.

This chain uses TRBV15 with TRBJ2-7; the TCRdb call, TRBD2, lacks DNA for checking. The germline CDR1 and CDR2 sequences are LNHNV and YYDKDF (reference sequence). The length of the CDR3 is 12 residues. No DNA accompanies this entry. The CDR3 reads CAAGRGGYEQYF.